These T cell receptor beta chains were read from a single sample in a study of blood T cell repertoires in COVID-19. Assay used: immunoSEQ multiplex PCR; TCRdb lists only in-frame clones, some missing. The data show approximately 200,000 clones, with approximately 86% seen just once and about 2.2% held by the top ten. Sequenced: PBMCs or T cells enriched from blood (not recorded which). The receptors here all came from a woman in her thirties who had recovered from COVID-19. Both conserved end residues are part of each CDR3. Each record gives: J gene, V gene, D gene, CDR3 DNA, CDR3 protein. D genes are given only for firm matches.

J gene: TRBJ2-5
V gene: TRBV7-9
D gene: .
CDR3 DNA: TGTGCCAGCAGCTCGTCGGGAGGGGGCCTCGAGACCCAGTACTTC
CDR3 protein: CASSSSGGGLETQYF

J gene: TRBJ2-7
V gene: TRBV12-3/TRBV12-4
D gene: TRBD2
CDR3 DNA: TGTGCCATTACTCGCGCGGGGGACTACGAGCAGTACTTC
CDR3 protein: CAITRAGDYEQYF

J gene: TRBJ2-5
V gene: TRBV30
D gene: TRBD2
CDR3 DNA: TGTGCCTGGAGTAGCGGGGGGAAAGAGACCCAGTACTTC
CDR3 protein: CAWSSGGKETQYF

J gene: TRBJ1-2
V gene: TRBV2
D gene: TRBD1
CDR3 DNA: TGTGCCAGGAACGGCGGGGACAGGGATAACTATGGCTACACCTTC
CDR3 protein: CARNGGDRDNYGYTF

J gene: TRBJ1-2
V gene: TRBV24-1
D gene: .
CDR3 DNA: TGTGCCCCCATTGGTAGTTATGGCTACACCTTC
CDR3 protein: CAPIGSYGYTF

J gene: TRBJ1-4
V gene: TRBV3-1/TRBV3-2
D gene: .
CDR3 DNA: TGTGCCAGCAGCCAAGTCGGCCGGGGATTTGCAACTAATGAAAAACTGTTTTTT
CDR3 protein: CASSQVGRGFATNEKLFF

J gene: TRBJ1-2
V gene: TRBV9
D gene: .
CDR3 DNA: TGTGCCAGCAAACAACAGCACTATGGCTACACCTTC
CDR3 protein: CASKQQHYGYTF

J gene: TRBJ2-7
V gene: TRBV7-2
D gene: TRBD2
CDR3 DNA: TGTGCCAGCAGCAAAACTTTTAGCGGGGGAGCCTACGAGCAGTACTTC
CDR3 protein: CASSKTFSGGAYEQYF

J gene: TRBJ2-7
V gene: TRBV6-5
D gene: TRBD1
CDR3 DNA: TGTGCCAGCAGGACAGGGGACGAGCAGTACTTC
CDR3 protein: CASRTGDEQYF

J gene: TRBJ1-2
V gene: TRBV5-1
D gene: TRBD1
CDR3 DNA: TGCGCCAGCAGCTTTGTGCCAGGGGACAGGGGGGAAGGCTACACCTTC
CDR3 protein: CASSFVPGDRGEGYTF

J gene: TRBJ1-2
V gene: TRBV3-1/TRBV3-2
D gene: .
CDR3 DNA: TGTGCCAGCAGCCAACTTCACAGGGCTAACTATGGCTACACCTTC
CDR3 protein: CASSQLHRANYGYTF